Below, one TCR beta chain is given with its context. Its antigen is unknown. No base qualities exist here, and no much larger clone lies one base off it. To prepare the library, the immunoSEQ multiplex PCR assay was applied. TCRdb took over this immuneACCESS table, retaining in-frame rearrangements with V and J assigned. Such tables are incomplete; in checked studies, under half of the missing clones stem from an unresolved V gene, and the remainder is unexplained. This sample gives more than 95,000 clones in total; roughly 92% of them show up just once. The biggest ten clones account for approximately 0.57% of the sample. The sample comes from a study of control samples from healthy donors and cancer patients (dated by TCRdb to 2020 to 2021). The CDR3 has 15 amino acids, counting the end cysteine and phenylalanine. Left in the record is the CDR3 DNA by itself, 45 bases read in frame from the first base. CDR1 is given as LNHDA and CDR2 as SQIVND, both from the germline V gene (reference sequence). The junction shows trimming of 1 base on V and 6 bases on J, plus 15 bases between the germline ends.

The chain is encoded by TRBV19 joined to TRBJ1-2; the D gene is perhaps TRBD1, on 6 matching bases. What was sequenced was PBMCs. The sequence derives from a man at least 80 years old with head and neck cancer. The encoded CDR3 is CASSIGRAGDNGYTF. The bases are TGTGCCAGTAGTATAGGAAGAGCAGGGGATAATGGCTACACCTTC.